The rows below give T cell receptor beta chains drawn from one sample of a study of blood T cell repertoires in COVID-19. Method: immunoSEQ multiplex PCR; TCRdb's copy keeps in-frame clones and lacks some. The repertoire has roughly 290,000 clones, about 80% of them found once; the top ten carry approximately 14%. The material sequenced was peripheral blood. The origin of the receptors is a person aged 65-85 years with COVID-19, enrolled during active disease. CDR3s include the opening cysteine and the closing phenylalanine or tryptophan. The D gene is left open where the match is weak. Where a row states a size, it is once, few, many or the class of an expanded clone; other rows omit it.

d_call | j_call | clone_size | v_call | cdr3_nt | cdr3_aa
. | TRBJ2-4 | . | TRBV5-6 | TGTGCCAGCAGCTTGGGGGGCGCGTCCAAAAACATTCAGTACTTC | CASSLGGASKNIQYF
. | TRBJ2-7 | . | TRBV5-6 | TGTGCCAGCAACCGACAGGCCAACGAGCAGTACTTC | CASNRQANEQYF
. | TRBJ1-2 | . | TRBV7-2 | TGTGCCAGCAGCCCCAACTTCTCCCTCAACCCATACTATGGCTACACCTTC | CASSPNFSLNPYYGYTF
. | TRBJ2-3 | . | TRBV7-2 | TGTGCCAGCAGCTCAAGCAGAGACACCTTCCCCACAGATACGCAGTATTTT | CASSSSRDTFPTDTQYF
. | TRBJ2-5 | . | TRBV14 | TGTGCCAGCAGCCAAGCAACAGGGACCCAGTACTTC | CASSQATGTQYF
. | TRBJ1-2 | . | TRBV15 | TGTGCCACCAGCAAAGAGTCCCGGGACTATGGCTACACCTTC | CATSKESRDYGYTF
. | TRBJ1-4 | . | TRBV15 | TGTGCCACCAGCAGAGGTGGTGAGGTAGGGGTTGGGCATGAAAAACTGTTTTTT | CATSRGGEVGVGHEKLFF
. | TRBJ1-5 | . | TRBV25-1 | TGTGCCAGCAGTGGTCCGGGGGGGGGAAGCAATCAGCCCCAGCATTTT | CASSGPGGGSNQPQHF
TRBD1 | TRBJ1-6 | once | TRBV7-2 | TGTGCCAGCAGCCCGAGGGGGACAGATTATTCACCCCTCCACTTT | CASSPRGTDYSPLHF
TRBD1 | TRBJ2-2 | . | TRBV27 | TGTGCCAGCAGTCTGCTACAGGGGATGGCCGGGGAGCTGTTTTTT | CASSLLQGMAGELFF
. | TRBJ1-6 | . | TRBV4-3 | TGCGCCAGCAGCCGCCTCAGCCAGACTAATAATTCACCCCTCCACTTT | CASSRLSQTNNSPLHF
TRBD2 | TRBJ2-5 | . | TRBV6-1 | TGTGCCAGCAGTGAAGGGGTACGTCAGCGGGGAGAGACCCAGTACTTC | CASSEGVRQRGETQYF
. | TRBJ2-7 | . | TRBV9 | TGTGCCAGCAGCGTAGGACAGAGCTACGAGCAGTACTTC | CASSVGQSYEQYF
. | TRBJ1-6 | few | TRBV10-3 | TGTGCCATCAGTGACCGAGGTGGGAGCTCCTATAATTCACCCCTCCACTTT | CAISDRGGSSYNSPLHF
TRBD2 | TRBJ2-2 | . | TRBV6-5 | TGTGCCACCAAGATAGCGGGGGGAGGTACCGGGGAGCTGTTTTTT | CATKIAGGGTGELFF
. | TRBJ1-5 | . | TRBV28 | TGTGCCAGCTGTGGGGGGGCATTCGGCAATCAGCCCCAGCATTTT | CASCGGAFGNQPQHF
TRBD2 | TRBJ2-3 | . | TRBV19 | TGTGCCAGTAGCGGACTAGCGCAAAGCACAGATACGCAGTATTTT | CASSGLAQSTDTQYF
. | TRBJ2-1 | once | TRBV6-6 | TGTGCCAGCAGTTCCGTTCTAGCCCTCCGGGGTGAGCAGTTCTTC | CASSSVLALRGEQFF
. | TRBJ1-1 | . | TRBV29-1 | TGCAGCGTTGACGTAGGGGGCACTGAAGCTTTCTTT | CSVDVGGTEAFF
. | TRBJ1-2 | . | TRBV3-1/TRBV3-2 | TGTGCCAGCAGCCAAGATACGGGAAGCGACTATGGCTACACCTTC | CASSQDTGSDYGYTF
TRBD2 | TRBJ2-7 | once | TRBV7-9 | TGTGCCAGCAGCTTAGGGCTAGCGGGGAGGTCCTACGAGCAGTACTTC | CASSLGLAGRSYEQYF
. | TRBJ1-1 | . | TRBV7-6 | TGTGCCAGCAGCTTCGGTACAGGGCCGAGATTGAACACTGAAGCTTTCTTT | CASSFGTGPRLNTEAFF
TRBD2 | TRBJ2-1 | few | TRBV6-2/TRBV6-3 | TGTGCCAGCAGTTTTCTAGCGGGGAGGCCCGAGCAGTTCTTC | CASSFLAGRPEQFF
. | TRBJ1-5 | . | TRBV29-1 | TGCAGCGTTACCTTCGCCTCCGGTCAGCCCCAGCATTTT | CSVTFASGQPQHF
TRBD2 | TRBJ2-5 | . | TRBV6-1 | TGTGCCAGCAGTGTCGAACTAGCGGGAGTCGGGGAGACCCAGTACTTC | CASSVELAGVGETQYF
TRBD1 | TRBJ1-5 | . | TRBV15 | TGTGCCACACAGGGGATGAATTCGGGCCAGCCCCAGCATTTT | CATQGMNSGQPQHF
. | TRBJ2-1 | . | TRBV2 | TGTGCCAGCAGTCCCCCGCGGGTCGGCTCCTACAATGAGCAGTTCTTC | CASSPPRVGSYNEQFF
. | TRBJ2-1 | few | TRBV7-3 | TGTGCCAGCAGCCCGAGGGGGGGAGGGCCGAGGGATGAGCAGTTCTTC | CASSPRGGGPRDEQFF
. | TRBJ2-2 | . | TRBV7-9 | TGTGCCAGCAGCTTAGCTGGCTCGGGTGGTCCGAACACCGGGGAGCTGTTTTTT | CASSLAGSGGPNTGELFF
. | TRBJ1-5 | . | TRBV6-2/TRBV6-3 | TGTGCCAGCAGTTACGGGTTGTCGGGGGGCTCGGAACAGCCCCAGCATTTT | CASSYGLSGGSEQPQHF
TRBD1 | TRBJ1-2 | few | TRBV20-1 | TGCAGTGCTAGTTCGGGACAGGGCATCTATGGCTACACCTTC | CSASSGQGIYGYTF
TRBD1 | TRBJ1-4 | . | TRBV2 | TGTGCCAGCAGCCGCTTCTTAGACAGGGCCAATGAAAAACTGTTTTTT | CASSRFLDRANEKLFF
. | TRBJ2-1 | . | TRBV28 | TGTGCCAGCAGGGGTACAGGTGCCAATGAGCAGTTCTTC | CASRGTGANEQFF
TRBD1 | TRBJ1-4 | . | TRBV4-1 | TGCGCCAGCAGCATTCCCCGACAGGGTTCTAATGAAAAACTGTTTTTT | CASSIPRQGSNEKLFF
. | TRBJ2-2 | once | TRBV7-2 | TGTGCCAGCAGCTTCCCAGGGTCCGGGGAGCTGTTTTTT | CASSFPGSGELFF
. | TRBJ2-5 | many | TRBV7-2 | TGTGCCAGCAGCTTCCAGTTCGGGGAAGAGACCCAGTACTTC | CASSFQFGEETQYF
TRBD1 | TRBJ1-5 | . | TRBV6-5 | TGTGCCAGTACAGGGGATAGCAATCAGCCCCAGCATTTT | CASTGDSNQPQHF
. | TRBJ2-5 | . | TRBV11-2 | TGTGCCAGCAGCTTAGCAGTGGCGGGAGAGACCCAGTACTTC | CASSLAVAGETQYF
. | TRBJ1-5 | . | TRBV27 | TGTGCCAGCAGTAGCTCACACGAACACGGGAATAGCAATCAGCCCCAGCATTTT | CASSSSHEHGNSNQPQHF
. | TRBJ1-4 | . | TRBV2 | TGTGCCAGCAGTGAAGCAGTCGGGACAACTAATGAAAAACTGTTTTTT | CASSEAVGTTNEKLFF
TRBD1 | TRBJ2-7 | many | TRBV27 | TGTGCCAGCAGTCTGGGGGACAGGGGGCTCAACTACGAGCAGTACTTC | CASSLGDRGLNYEQYF
TRBD1 | TRBJ1-2 | . | TRBV6-5 | TGTGCCAGCAGACAGACAGGGGGCGCCTATGGCTACACCTTC | CASRQTGGAYGYTF
TRBD2 | TRBJ2-1 | few | TRBV2 | TGTGCCAGCACGGGGGACTACACCTACAATGAGCAGTTCTTC | CASTGDYTYNEQFF
TRBD1 | TRBJ1-2 | few | TRBV9 | TGTGCCAGCAGCGTAGGGTCAGGGGGCAACTATGGCTACACCTTC | CASSVGSGGNYGYTF
. | TRBJ2-5 | . | TRBV11-2 | TGTGCCAGCAGCTTAGGCGTTTTGAAAGAGACCCAGTACTTC | CASSLGVLKETQYF
. | TRBJ1-1 | once | TRBV19 | TGTGCCAGTAGTACTCCGGGGAAGCGGACTGAAGCTTTCTTT | CASSTPGKRTEAFF
. | TRBJ2-7 | . | TRBV19 | TGTGCCAGTAGTTTTCCAGGTAGAGAGCAGTACTTC | CASSFPGREQYF
. | TRBJ1-1 | . | TRBV30 | TGTGCCTGGCTTGGTGCGGGCCTCGTCTCGTCGTTTAACACTGAAGCTTTCTTT | CAWLGAGLVSSFNTEAFF
TRBD2 | TRBJ2-5 | . | TRBV7-2 | TGTGCCAGCAGCTTGGGACTAGCGGGGATGTACCAAGAGACCCAGTACTTC | CASSLGLAGMYQETQYF
TRBD2 | TRBJ2-3 | . | TRBV6-2/TRBV6-3 | TGTGCCAGCAGTTACTCGAGACTAGCGGGGATCACAGATACGCAGTATTTT | CASSYSRLAGITDTQYF
. | TRBJ1-4 | . | TRBV12-5 | TGTGCTAGTGGTTTGATCGGGACTGGATCTAATGAAAAACTGTTTTTT | CASGLIGTGSNEKLFF
TRBD2 | TRBJ2-7 | . | TRBV7-6 | TGTGCCAGCAGTTTTGCCACCATTGGTAGCGGGATCGGCGTTACCTACGAGCAGTACTTC | CASSFATIGSGIGVTYEQYF
. | TRBJ2-1 | . | TRBV28 | TGTGCCAGCAGTAGAGGGACAAGGGGACCCTACAATGAGCAGTTCTTC | CASSRGTRGPYNEQFF
TRBD1 | TRBJ1-6 | . | TRBV6-5 | TGTGCCAGTGACACAGGGGGTTTAAATTCACCCCTCCACTTT | CASDTGGLNSPLHF
. | TRBJ1-6 | . | TRBV28 | TGTGCCAGCAGTTATCCCGTTAATTCACCCCTCCACTTT | CASSYPVNSPLHF